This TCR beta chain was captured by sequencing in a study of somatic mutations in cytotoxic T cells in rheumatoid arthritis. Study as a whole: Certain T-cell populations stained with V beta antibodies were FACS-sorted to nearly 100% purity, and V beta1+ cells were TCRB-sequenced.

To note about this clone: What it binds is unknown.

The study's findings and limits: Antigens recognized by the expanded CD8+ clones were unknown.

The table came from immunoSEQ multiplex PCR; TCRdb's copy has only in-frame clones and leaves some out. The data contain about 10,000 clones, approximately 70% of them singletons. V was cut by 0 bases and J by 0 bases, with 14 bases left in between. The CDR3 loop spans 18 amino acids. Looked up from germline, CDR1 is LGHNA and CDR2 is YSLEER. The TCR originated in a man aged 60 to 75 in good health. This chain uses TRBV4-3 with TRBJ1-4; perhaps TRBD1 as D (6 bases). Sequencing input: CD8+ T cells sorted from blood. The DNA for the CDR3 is TGCGCCAGCAGCCAAGACGCGGCAGGGGACTCAACTAATGAAAAACTGTTTTTT. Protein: CASSQDAAGDSTNEKLFF.